Listed here is a single T cell receptor beta chain. This entry comes from a study of Ad26.COV2.S vaccination and SARS-CoV-2 variants. Study information: Of the COV1001 trial arms, the Ad26.COV2.S arm included the donor.

The CDR3 sequence is 14 residues long. Germline CDR1 MNHEY, CDR2 SVGAGI. J was trimmed by 5 bases and V by 5 bases; bases with no gene match: 5. Specified treatment: some 20 received Ad26.COV2.S at low or high dose, single or two shots; roughly 5 received placebo; per-sample allocation not given. On day 63 after the first injection, vaccine and placebo recipients gave samples. Generated by immunoSEQ multiplex PCR, the TCRdb table keeps only in-frame clones and is missing some. The sample has about 400,000 clones, around 85% seen once. Sequencing was performed on peripheral blood, taken in a trial of Ad26.COV2.S vaccine versus placebo. The chain links TRBV6-5 to TRBJ1-5; TRBD1 matches at 8 bases. This receptor was taken from a person between 18 and 59 years old who received the Ad26.COV2.S COVID-19 vaccine or a placebo. CDR3 amino acids: CASSHRGRYQPQHF. The DNA of the CDR3 is TGTGCCAGCAGTCACAGGGGGAGATATCAGCCCCAGCATTTT.